Each of the 20 T cell receptor beta chains below was sequenced from the same sample in a study of T cells after posttransplantation cyclophosphamide. Sequenced by immunoSEQ multiplex PCR; TCRdb stores in-frame clones only, minus some. The data contain roughly 20,000 clones, 65% to 75% of them singletons. Treatment was busulfan-fludarabine conditioning, a marrow graft, and cyclophosphamide on days +3 and +4. The sequencing used PBMCs, collected after an allogeneic stem cell transplant with post-transplant cyclophosphamide. The receptors were gathered from a male patient in his thirties who received an allogeneic stem cell transplant from a related donor, was CMV-positive, and had acute GVHD only. Some T cells here may be from the graft donor.

This clone was found a few times. Because it lacks the conserved phenylalanine or tryptophan at the end, this CDR3 is likely a read error. The DNA is left out, because the CDR3 cannot be placed on it with certainty; the CDR3 is given as TCRdb lists it. The chain employs TRBV5-1 and TRBJ2-7; the table's D call of TRBD2 was not tested on the DNA. The CDR3 sequence runs 9 residues, both termini included. Per the germline V gene, CDR1 is SGHRS and CDR2 is YFSETQ. CDR3: CASSLARVG.

The chain combines TRBV5-4 with TRBJ2-7; unclear D gene. The CDR3 length is 14 residues. V lost 0 bases and J lost 2, with 9 bases in between. Germline CDR1 is SGHNT and CDR2 is YYREEE (reference sequence). The CDR3 loop is CASSLGAGPYEQYF. The CDR3 DNA sequence: TGTGCCAGCAGCTTGGGGGCAGGCCCCTACGAGCAGTACTTC.

This clone was counted a few times. V and J are TRBV5-6 and TRBJ2-2; D is ambiguous. The CDR3 length is 12 residues. CDR1 SGHDT and CDR2 YYEEEE come from the germline V gene. V was pared by 0 bases and J by 8 bases, with 5 bases between. The CDR3 DNA is TGTGCCAGCAGCTTGGTTGAGGGGGAGCTGTTTTTT. It translates to CASSLVEGELFF.

This chain links TRBV30 with TRBJ1-1; 7 nucleotides align to TRBD1. The CDR3 totals 16 residues. Trimming cost V 0 bases and J 5 bases; bases outside gene matches: 12. From germline, CDR1 is GTSNPN and CDR2 SVGIG (reference sequence). CDR3 DNA sequence: TGTGCCTGGAGTGTAGGGACAGCCCCTTTCGGGACTGAAGCTTTCTTT. This encodes CAWSVGTAPFGTEAFF.

This sequence joins TRBV7-3 and TRBJ2-3; D might be TRBD1 (5 bases). This CDR3 spans 17 amino acids. Germline V gene sequence: CDR1 SGHTA, CDR2 FQGTGA. V was cut by 2 bases and J by 0 bases, with 15 bases left in between. CDR3 in DNA: TGTGCCAGCAGCTTACGACAGATGACAGATAGCACAGATACGCAGTATTTT. Translation: CASSLRQMTDSTDTQYF. Based on the CDR3 plus reference TRBV7-3 and TRBJ2-3, the full variable domain is GAGVSQTPSNKVTEKGKYVELRCDPISGHTALYWYRQSLGQGPEFLIYFQGTGAADDSGLPNDRFFAVRPEGSVSTLKIQRTERGDSAVYLCASSLRQMTDSTDTQYFGPGTRLTVL.

CDR3 coding DNA: TGTGCCTGGAGGCACGGGGGGCTTCATGGCTACACCTTC. Translation: CAWRHGGLHGYTF. The gene calls are TRBV30 and TRBJ1-2; TRBD1 is a possible D gene (6 bases). The germline V and J ends were trimmed by 3 bases and 6 bases, with 14 bases remaining between them. Per germline, CDR1 GTSNPN and CDR2 SVGIG (reference sequence). The CDR3 has 13 amino acids.

In this sample, this clone turned up once. The chain carries TRBV7-2 and TRBJ1-1, with D perhaps matching TRBD1 (6 bases). V was clipped by 4 bases and J by 7 bases, with 13 bases between them. Germline CDR1 is SGHTA and CDR2 is FQGNSA. The CDR3 sequence is 13 residues long. As DNA, the CDR3 is TGTGCCAGCAGCTCGGCCAGGGGAGTTGAAGCTTTCTTT. It yields the protein CASSSARGVEAFF.

The count of this clone is one. The chain combines TRBV7-2 with TRBJ2-1; 11 bases map to TRBD1. The germline V gene encodes CDR1 SGHTA and CDR2 FQGNSA. V shed 4 bases, J shed 7 bases, and the junction held 0 bases outside the gene matches. This CDR3 contains 13 residues. The CDR3 loop is CASSWDRGNEQFF. The CDR3 DNA reads as TGTGCCAGCAGCTGGGACAGGGGGAATGAGCAGTTCTTC.

This clone came up a few times. V usage is TRBV29-1 and J usage is TRBJ2-5; 7 bases match TRBD2. The CDR3 consists of 14 residues. Germline V gives CDR1 SQVTM, CDR2 ANQGSEA. After removal of 4 bases from V and 6 bases from J, the junction contained 11 bases not matched to a gene. The CDR3 reads CSVAVLEGGKTQYF. For the CDR3, the DNA is TGCAGCGTTGCTGTGTTGGAGGGAGGGAAGACCCAGTACTTC.

V gene TRBV5-1 combines with J gene TRBJ2-2, with D possibly matching TRBD2 (5 bases). Germline V gene lookup returns CDR1 SGHRS and CDR2 YFSETQ. The CDR3 spans 16 residues. The V and J ends lost 4 bases and 6 bases respectively, with 19 bases between them. In DNA form, the CDR3 reads TGCGCCAGCAGCCTCGGCGGCGCGGCGGGTTCCGGGGAGCTGTTTTTT. It is translated as CASSLGGAAGSGELFF.

CDR3 in amino acids: CASSLGRGGLDEQFF. For the CDR3, the DNA is TGCGCCAGCAGCTTGGGACGGGGGGGCCTGGATGAGCAGTTCTTC. V usage is TRBV5-1 and J usage is TRBJ2-1; 8 bases are a match to TRBD2. Germline V gene data show CDR1 as SGHRS and CDR2 as YFSETQ. Trimming removed 0 bases from V and 8 bases from J; junction bases left unmatched: 7. The length of the CDR3 is 15 residues.

This clone was detected only a few times. This sequence joins TRBV6-5 and TRBJ1-2; the D is unclear. V lost 0 bases to trimming and J lost 0 bases, with 8 bases between them. Germline-derived CDR1 and CDR2 are MNHEY and SVGAGI. The CDR3 is made up of 15 amino acids. The CDR3 region has the DNA TGTGCCAGCAGTTACTCGTACAGTTCTAACTATGGCTACACCTTC. Protein product: CASSYSYSSNYGYTF.

The chain combines TRBV2 with TRBJ1-1, with TRBD1 as a possible D gene (6 bases). V was trimmed by 7 bases and J by 9 bases, leaving 18 bases between them. From germline, CDR1 is SNHLY and CDR2 FYNNEI. The CDR3 contains 13 residues. CDR3 coding DNA: TGTGCCAGCATACGGGACACGCATCACCAAGCTTTCTTT. Translation gives CASIRDTHHQAFF.

This chain joins TRBV2 and TRBJ1-5, with 8 bases identical to TRBD1. V shed 5 bases, J shed 1 base, and the junction held 4 bases outside the gene matches. The germline V gene has CDR1 SNHLY and CDR2 FYNNEI. The CDR3 runs 15 residues. The CDR3: CASSLNRGSNQPQHF. CDR3 coding DNA: TGTGCCAGCAGTCTCAACAGGGGGAGCAATCAGCCCCAGCATTTT.

This clone was recorded a few times. This rearrangement joins TRBV4-1 to TRBJ1-2; TRBD1 aligns across 7 bases. The V and J ends lost 5 bases and 7 bases, in that order; junction bases with no gene match: 13. This CDR3 region has 15 residues. Germline loops: CDR1 MGHRA, CDR2 YSYEKL. The CDR3 DNA follows: TGCGCCAGCAGCAGGGACAGCGGACTTTATGGTGGCTACACCTTC. Translating gives CASSRDSGLYGGYTF.

The J gene is TRBJ1-6, the V gene TRBV15, with 7 bases fitting TRBD1. Germline lookup yields CDR1 LNHNV and CDR2 YYDKDF (reference sequence). Losses at the gene ends were 0 bases for V and 4 bases for J; bases not matched to a gene: 3. The CDR3 sequence is 16 residues long. The CDR3 spells CATSRDRTGYNSPLHF. The CDR3 nucleotides read TGTGCCACCAGCAGAGATAGGACAGGATATAATTCACCCCTCCACTTT.

The J gene is TRBJ1-1, the V gene TRBV6-5; D gene uncertain. Trimming took 2 bases from V and 0 from J, leaving 10 bases between them. Germline loops: CDR1 MNHEY, CDR2 SVGAGI. The CDR3 is 15 amino acids. The CDR3 DNA reads TGTGCCAGCAGTTACCGGACTGGAGTGAACACTGAAGCTTTCTTT. This codes for CASSYRTGVNTEAFF.

The CDR3 sequence: CASSLGTGKGNTIYF. The DNA of the CDR3 is TGTGCCAGCAGCTTAGGTACAGGGAAGGGAAACACCATATATTTT. The chain carries TRBV11-2 and TRBJ1-3; D may be TRBD1 (6 bases). Germline CDR1 is SGHAT and CDR2 is FQNNGV. The CDR3 sequence is 15 residues long. V gave up 1 base and J gave up 4 bases, with 11 bases separating them.

This clone was counted a few times. The chain has TRBV4-2 and TRBJ2-5; TRBD2 agrees at 10 bases. Germline V lookup: CDR1 LGHNA, CDR2 YNFKEQ. Trimming removed 1 base from V and 2 bases from J; junction bases left unmatched: 4. CDR3 length: 16 amino acids. The DNA for the CDR3 is TGTGCCAGCAGCCAAGCCGGACTAGCGGCACAAGAGACCCAGTACTTC. It yields the protein CASSQAGLAAQETQYF.

The rearrangement joins TRBV7-6 to TRBJ2-5; 7 bases line up with TRBD1. This CDR3 contains 16 residues. Germline V gene data show CDR1 as SGHVS and CDR2 as FNYEAQ. The V gene end was trimmed by 1 base and the J gene end by 1 base; junction bases not matched to a gene: 6. The CDR3 bases are TGTGCCAGCAGCTTAGGTGACAGGGAGCGCCAAGAGACCCAGTACTTC. As protein: CASSLGDRERQETQYF. Full variable domain (remainder filled in from reference TRBV7-6 and TRBJ2-5): GAGVSQSPRYKVTKRGQDVALRCDPISGHVSLYWYRQALGQGPEFLTYFNYEAQQDKSGLPNDRFSAERPEGSISTLTIQRTEQRDSAMYRCASSLGDRERQETQYFGPGTRLLVL.